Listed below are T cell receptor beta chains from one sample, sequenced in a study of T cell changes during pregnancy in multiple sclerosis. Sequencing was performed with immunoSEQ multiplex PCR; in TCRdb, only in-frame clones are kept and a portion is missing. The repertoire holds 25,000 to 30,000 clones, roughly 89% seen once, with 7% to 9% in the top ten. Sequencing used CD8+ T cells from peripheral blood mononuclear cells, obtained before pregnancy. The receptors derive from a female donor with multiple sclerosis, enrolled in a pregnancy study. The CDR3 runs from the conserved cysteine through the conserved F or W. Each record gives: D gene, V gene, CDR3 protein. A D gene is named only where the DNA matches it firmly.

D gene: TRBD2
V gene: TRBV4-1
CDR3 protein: CASSTYSGGYEQYF

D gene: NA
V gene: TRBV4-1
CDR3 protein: CASSQVPGDTEAFF

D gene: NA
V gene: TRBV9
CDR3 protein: CASGGLSQETQYF

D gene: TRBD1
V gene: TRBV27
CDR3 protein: CASSPSQGARSYEQYF

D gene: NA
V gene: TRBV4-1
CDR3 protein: CASSQDEGVDYEQYF

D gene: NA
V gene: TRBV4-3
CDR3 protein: CASSQDLQGHYGYTF

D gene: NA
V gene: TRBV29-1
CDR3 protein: CSVVSNEQFF

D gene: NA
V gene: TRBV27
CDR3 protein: CASRAALAHPDTQYF

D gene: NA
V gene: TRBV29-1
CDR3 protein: CSVEAGEGQPQHF

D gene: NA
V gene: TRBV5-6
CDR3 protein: CASSLSDRRNTEAFF

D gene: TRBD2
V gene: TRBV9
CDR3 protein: CASSPRLAGASSYSEQFF

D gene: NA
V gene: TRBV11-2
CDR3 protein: CASSSSVGWTQYF

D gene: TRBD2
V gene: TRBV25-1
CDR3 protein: CASSEWTSGGAVDEQFF

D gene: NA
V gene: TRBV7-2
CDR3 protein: CASSQGRLASSYEQYF

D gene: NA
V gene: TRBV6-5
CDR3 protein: CASSLSSYNEQFF

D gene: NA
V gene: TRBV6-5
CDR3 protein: CASTYEANTEAFF

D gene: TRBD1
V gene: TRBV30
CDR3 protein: CAWSVDRDTEAFF

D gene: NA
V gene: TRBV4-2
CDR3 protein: CASSPRLMGPLDEAFF

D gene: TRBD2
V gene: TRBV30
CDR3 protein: CAWSVLAGGYNEQFF

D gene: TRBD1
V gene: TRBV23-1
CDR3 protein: CARYRSGTGKNTGELFF

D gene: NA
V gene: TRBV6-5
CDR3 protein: CASSRGGDEKLFF

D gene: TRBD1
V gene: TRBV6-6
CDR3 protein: CASERGQGLPGELFF

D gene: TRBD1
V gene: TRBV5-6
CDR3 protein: CASSRPGTGIETQYF

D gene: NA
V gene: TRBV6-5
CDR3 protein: CASSPRGISPLHF

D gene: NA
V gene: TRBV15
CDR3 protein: CATSTRVKGETQYF

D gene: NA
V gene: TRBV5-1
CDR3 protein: CASSPTRRNEKLFF

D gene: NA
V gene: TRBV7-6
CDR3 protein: CASSPEGGQTYEQYF

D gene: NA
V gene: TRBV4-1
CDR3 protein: CASSQEPVSGVGEQYF

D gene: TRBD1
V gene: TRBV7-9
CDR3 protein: CASSHWTGGIYGYTF

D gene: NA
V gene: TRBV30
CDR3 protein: CAWSVGQPNTEAFF

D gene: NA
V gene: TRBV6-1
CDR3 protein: CASSEGGGTYEQYF

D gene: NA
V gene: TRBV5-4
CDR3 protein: CASSWGQRGVTDTQYF

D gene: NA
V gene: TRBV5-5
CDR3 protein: CASSSTYVPNEQFF

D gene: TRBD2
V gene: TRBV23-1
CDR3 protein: CASPSPGTSGGAGETQYF

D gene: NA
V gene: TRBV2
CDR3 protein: CASSAAVAYEQYF

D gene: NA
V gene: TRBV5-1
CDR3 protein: CASSPRGVGDEQFF

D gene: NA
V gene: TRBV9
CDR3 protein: CASSPWDTDYGYTF

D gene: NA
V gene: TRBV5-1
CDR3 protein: CASSLAGSYEQYF

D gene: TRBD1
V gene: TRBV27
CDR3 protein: CASSPGGTAVNEQFF

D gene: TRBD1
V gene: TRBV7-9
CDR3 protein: CASSFWDRAVAYGYTF

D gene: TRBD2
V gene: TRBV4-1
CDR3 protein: CASSQAGAGGASHEQFF

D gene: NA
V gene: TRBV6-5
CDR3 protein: CASSYSEGPYGYTF

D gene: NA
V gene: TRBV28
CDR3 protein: CASSLRPGGVVYGYTF

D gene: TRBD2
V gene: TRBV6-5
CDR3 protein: CASSPGLAGGDEQYF

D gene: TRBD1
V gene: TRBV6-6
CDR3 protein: CASSNQQGWGYTEAFF

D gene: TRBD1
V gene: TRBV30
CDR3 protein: CAWRDRGYYGYTF

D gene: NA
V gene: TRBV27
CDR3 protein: CASSPLGGRSYEQYF

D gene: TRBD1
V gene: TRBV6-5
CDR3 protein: CASSGTENTEAFF

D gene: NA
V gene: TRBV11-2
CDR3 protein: CASSPGGGTYGYTF

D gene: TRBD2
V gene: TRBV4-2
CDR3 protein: CASSHLTSGGSNTGELFF

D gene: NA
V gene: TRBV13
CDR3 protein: CASSLGSYQETQYF

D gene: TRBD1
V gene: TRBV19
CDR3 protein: CASRSRDRATEAFF

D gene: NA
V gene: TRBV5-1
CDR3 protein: CASRGGSYEQYF

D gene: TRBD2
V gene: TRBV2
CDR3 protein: CASSSLAGGYEQYF

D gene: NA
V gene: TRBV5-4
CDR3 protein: CASSSGLYGYTF

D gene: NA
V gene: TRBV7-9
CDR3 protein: CASSLGRASPNEQFF

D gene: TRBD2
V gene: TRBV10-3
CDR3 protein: CATVQPGLGTDTQYF

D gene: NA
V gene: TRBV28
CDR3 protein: CASRLQGGNQPQHF

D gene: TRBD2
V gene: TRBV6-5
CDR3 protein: CASSFGGSTDTQYF

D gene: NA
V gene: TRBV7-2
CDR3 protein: CASSLDDSPNTEAFF